One sample yielded the 27 T cell receptor beta chains listed below, sequenced in a study of blood T cell repertoires in COVID-19. Profiled with immunoSEQ multiplex PCR; TCRdb holds only in-frame clones, not every one. The sample consists of some 220,000 clones, 80% of them appearing once. Sequenced sample: peripheral blood. Receptor source: a woman in her 70s with acute or convalescent COVID-19.

The chain joins TRBV7-9 to TRBJ2-5; 8 nucleotides match TRBD2. The CDR3 consists of 13 residues. The V gene's germline CDR1 is SEHNR and CDR2 FQNEAQ (reference sequence). V lost 10 bases to trimming and J lost 1 base; unmatched junction nucleotides: 5. CDR3 DNA: TGTGCCACCCAGCGGGGGAGCCAAGAGACCCAGTACTTC. This codes for CATQRGSQETQYF.

The gene calls are TRBV12-5 and TRBJ2-1; TRBD2 aligns across 10 bases. The CDR3 consists of 11 residues. V lost 8 bases and J lost 13; bases outside the gene matches: 5. Per the germline V gene, CDR1 is LGHNT and CDR2 is FRNRAP. This CDR3 is CASSLAGGQFF. Here the CDR3 DNA reads TGTGCTAGTTCTTTAGCGGGGGGTCAGTTCTTC.

The chain couples TRBV5-1 to TRBJ2-1, with 7 bases matching TRBD1. Trimming cost V 1 base and J 2 bases; bases outside gene matches: 3. Germline-derived CDR1 and CDR2 are SGHRS and YFSETQ. CDR3 size: 15 residues. The CDR3 reads CASSLKTGTYNEQFF. CDR3 in DNA: TGCGCCAGCAGCTTGAAGACAGGGACCTACAATGAGCAGTTCTTC.

The CDR3 bases are TGTGCCAGTAGTGCGGGGACGGGCCAGACGCCCCAGCATTTT. It codes for CASSAGTGQTPQHF. This chain links TRBV19 with TRBJ1-5; TRBD1 might be the D (5 bases). V lost 5 bases, J lost 9 bases, and 17 bases lay in between. From germline, CDR1 is LNHDA and CDR2 SQIVND (reference sequence). The CDR3 is 14 residues long.

The chain recombines TRBV5-6 with TRBJ2-5, with 11 bases that match TRBD1. In germline, CDR1 is SGHDT, CDR2 YYEEEE. The trim removed 4 bases at V and 4 bases at J, leaving 6 bases unmatched. This CDR3 spans 15 amino acids. The DNA of the CDR3 is TGTGCCAGCAGCCTAGGACAGGGGGCATTAGAGACCCAGTACTTC. It yields the protein CASSLGQGALETQYF.

The chain joins TRBV20-1 to TRBJ1-2; 8 nucleotides align to TRBD1. CDR1 is DFQATT and CDR2 is SNEGSKA in the germline V gene (reference sequence). The CDR3 sequence is 11 residues long. Unmatched junction bases numbered 3, after V lost 6 bases and J lost 6 bases. The CDR3 DNA follows: TGCAGTGCATGGACAGGGAATGGCTACACCTTC. Amino acid sequence: CSAWTGNGYTF.

The gene calls are TRBV2 and TRBJ1-1; a weak D match, TRBD1 (5 bases). Germline values: CDR1 SNHLY, CDR2 FYNNEI. Trimming took off 4 bases at V and 4 bases at J, with 13 bases between the two ends. This CDR3 contains 14 residues. CDR3 region: CASSGWGVTTEAFF. The CDR3 bases are TGTGCCAGCAGTGGGTGGGGGGTTACCACTGAAGCTTTCTTT.

This clone was detected a few times. This chain joins TRBV29-1 and TRBJ1-1, with TRBD1 matching over 7 bases. Germline V gives CDR1 SQVTM, CDR2 ANQGSEA. The CDR3 is 13 amino acids. The trim removed 6 bases at V and 1 base at J, leaving 5 bases unmatched. The CDR3 DNA reads TGCAGCGTCATACGGGACAGGAACACTGAAGCTTTCTTT. The encoded protein is CSVIRDRNTEAFF.

The chain has TRBV2 and TRBJ2-7; D gene uncertain. Germline CDR1 SNHLY, CDR2 FYNNEI. The CDR3 contains 14 residues. V lost 0 bases, J lost 4 bases, and 10 bases lay in between. The CDR3 reads CASSEATDSYEQYV. CDR3 sequence (DNA): TGTGCCAGCAGTGAAGCGACCGACTCTTACGAGCAGTACGTC.

V gene TRBV19 combines with J gene TRBJ2-5; D might be TRBD1 (5 bases). This CDR3 comprises 13 residues. Trimming took 5 bases from V and 1 from J, leaving 8 bases between them. The V gene's germline CDR1 is LNHDA and CDR2 SQIVND (reference sequence). The CDR3 loop reads CASSSQGQETQYF. CDR3 bases: TGTGCCAGTAGTTCGCAGGGCCAAGAGACCCAGTACTTC.

This chain connects TRBV6-6 to TRBJ2-2; D is uncertain. The CDR3 consists of 13 residues. Germline loops: CDR1 MNHNY, CDR2 SVGAGI (reference sequence). Trimming removed 8 bases from V and 2 bases from J, with 9 bases in between. The CDR3 here is CASFDFNTGELFF. CDR3 DNA: TGTGCCAGCTTTGACTTCAACACCGGGGAGCTGTTTTTT.

The gene calls are TRBV27 and TRBJ2-7, with D maybe TRBD1 (6 bases). The CDR3 is made up of 15 amino acids. From germline, CDR1 is MNHEY and CDR2 SMNVEV (reference sequence). Trimming left V 0 bases short and J 0 bases short, with 9 bases between. CDR3 DNA: TGTGCCAGCAGTTTATCGACAGGAGTCTCCTACGAGCAGTACTTC. It codes for CASSLSTGVSYEQYF.

The chain combines TRBV30 with TRBJ2-3, with TRBD2 matching over 9 bases. The germline V gene has CDR1 GTSNPN and CDR2 SVGIG (reference sequence). The J segment lost 2 bases and the V segment lost 0 bases, leaving 9 bases of the junction unmatched. This CDR3 comprises 17 residues. The CDR3 here is CAWSVPLTSGSTDTQYF. The CDR3 region has the DNA TGTGCCTGGAGTGTCCCCCTGACTAGCGGATCCACAGATACGCAGTATTTT.

The rearrangement uses TRBV10-2 and TRBJ1-1, with D uncertain. Trimming took 3 bases from V and 0 from J, leaving 5 bases between them. Looked up from germline, CDR1 is WSHSY and CDR2 is SAAADI. The CDR3 length is 13 residues. Here the CDR3 reads CASSELMNTEAFF. In DNA, the CDR3 is TGCGCCAGCAGTGAATTAATGAACACTGAAGCTTTCTTT.

The chain employs TRBV3-1 (or the pseudogene TRBV3-2) and TRBJ2-2; 8 bases match TRBD1. CDR1 and CDR2 from the germline V gene are LGHDT and YNNKEL (reference sequence). CDR3 length equals 16 residues. V dropped 4 bases and J dropped 3; count of bases not matched to a gene: 7. CDR3 in DNA: TGTGCCAGCAGCCGTAGACAGGGGCGCGACACCGGGGAGCTGTTTTTT. Protein: CASSRRQGRDTGELFF.

The chain combines TRBV11-2 with TRBJ2-3; 9 nucleotides align to TRBD2. The V gene's germline CDR1 is SGHAT and CDR2 FQNNGV. The CDR3 runs to 17 residues. The junction had 9 bases not matched to a gene; V was cut back by 1 base and J by 4 bases. CDR3 residues: CASSLVLPSGTSDTQYF. The CDR3 DNA reads as TGTGCCAGCAGCTTAGTTCTCCCTAGCGGGACCTCAGATACGCAGTATTTT.

The gene calls are TRBV21-1 and TRBJ2-3; no DNA check was done on the table's D call, TRBD2. TRBV21-1 is given as a pseudogene. The CDR3 loop spans 15 amino acids. The DNA for the CDR3 is TGTGCCAGCGGCGGAGCGGGGGACAGCACAGATACGCAGTATTTT. Protein: CASGGAGDSTDTQYF.

This clone showed up just a few times. V and J are TRBV2 and TRBJ2-5; no definite D call. V was clipped by 9 bases and J by 5 bases, with 10 bases between them. In germline, CDR1 is SNHLY, CDR2 FYNNEI. The CDR3 extends over 11 amino acids. CDR3 amino acids: CASTQLETQYF. The CDR3 DNA reads as TGTGCCAGTACCCAACTGGAGACCCAGTACTTC.

J is TRBJ2-5 and V is TRBV6-6; D gene ambiguous. V lost 6 bases to trimming and J lost 7 bases, with 15 bases between them. The CDR3 loop spans 13 amino acids. From germline, CDR1 is MNHNY and CDR2 SVGAGI (reference sequence). The CDR3 region is CASSPERLGTQYF. DNA for the CDR3: TGTGCCAGCAGCCCTGAGCGTTTGGGGACCCAGTACTTC.

The rearrangement uses TRBV6-5 and TRBJ2-3; D might be TRBD2 (7 bases). With 11 bases removed from V and 4 bases from J, the gap between germline ends came to 16 bases. CDR1 is MNHEY and CDR2 is SVGAGI in the germline V gene. CDR3 length: 13 residues. CDR3 sequence (DNA): TGTGCCTGCGTTAGGGGGGGGGCAGATACGCAGTATTTT. The encoded protein is CACVRGGADTQYF.

This chain links TRBV5-1 with TRBJ2-1; 12 bases agree with TRBD1. CDR3 length: 17 amino acids. Looked up from germline, CDR1 is SGHRS and CDR2 is YFSETQ. Trimming removed 3 bases from V and 7 bases from J; junction bases left unmatched: 11. The CDR3 coding sequence is TGCGCCAGCAGCTCGATAACAGGGACAGGGGGCTTAAATGAGCAGTTCTTC. Its translation is CASSSITGTGGLNEQFF.

V gene TRBV24-1 combines with J gene TRBJ2-5; D is perhaps TRBD1 (5 bases). CDR1 KGHDR and CDR2 SFDVKD come from the germline V gene. This CDR3 is built from 15 residues. V gave up 4 bases and J gave up 0 bases, with 11 bases separating them. CDR3 nucleotides: TGTGCCACCAGTGACGCAGGGCCCTACCAAGAGACCCAGTACTTC. This translates into CATSDAGPYQETQYF.

A single count supports this clone. The rearrangement joins TRBV11-2 to TRBJ2-7; TRBD2 matches 12 bases. J lost 3 bases, V lost 8 bases, and 5 bases had no gene match. CDR1 SGHAT and CDR2 FQNNGV come from the germline V gene. The length of the CDR3 is 14 residues. CDR3 residues: CASGPTSGGYEQYV. Written as DNA, the CDR3 is TGTGCCAGCGGACCGACTAGCGGGGGCTACGAGCAGTACGTC.

The gene calls are TRBV7-8 and TRBJ1-4; the D is unclear. Trimming shortened V by 5 bases and J by 7 bases, and 17 bases separated the two germline ends. The CDR3 consists of 15 residues. The germline V gene has CDR1 SGHVS and CDR2 FQNEAQ. The CDR3: CASSAEGAGGEKLFF. The DNA of the CDR3 is TGTGCCAGCAGCGCAGAGGGAGCTGGAGGTGAAAAACTGTTTTTT.

This clone has more than one count but fewer than ten. The chain is built from TRBV10-3 and TRBJ1-1; 7 bases line up with TRBD1. The CDR3 runs to 15 residues. Trimming removed 3 bases from V and 4 bases from J; junction bases left unmatched: 8. Germline assignment: CDR1 ENHRY and CDR2 SYGVKD. The CDR3 reads CAISDESTGATEAFF. The CDR3 DNA follows: TGTGCCATCAGTGATGAGAGCACAGGGGCCACTGAAGCTTTCTTT.

The J gene is TRBJ1-1, the V gene TRBV14; D not resolved. V lost 0 bases and J lost 5, with 13 bases in between. The V gene's germline CDR1 is SGHDN and CDR2 FVKESK. The CDR3 loop spans 15 amino acids. The CDR3 region has the DNA TGTGCCAGCAGCCAAGACATGGCGGGGAGGACTGAAGCTTTCTTT. Translated: CASSQDMAGRTEAFF.

The chain links TRBV5-6 to TRBJ2-5; weak D call: TRBD1 (6 bases). Germline-derived CDR1 and CDR2 are SGHDT and YYEEEE. Trimming left V 4 bases short and J 5 bases short, with 15 bases between. This CDR3 has 14 residues. The CDR3 loop reads CASSPPGVRETQYF. In nucleotides, the CDR3 is TGTGCCAGCAGCCCCCCAGGGGTCAGGGAGACCCAGTACTTC.